The present TCR beta chain was sequenced within a study of cytomegalovirus exposure and HLA in healthy donors. Study-level background: Out of around 360 genotyped donors, about 76% belonged to the Caucasian-associated ancestry cluster. General observations from the study: Common viral pathogens seemed, in a later analysis, to connect with several of the most significant clusters.

Concerning this clone: Its antigen is currently unknown.

13 Jbeta primers and 60 Vbeta primers were used for the PCR. As originally analysed: Unique TCR beta chains totaled some 78 million in a later count, with roughly 11 million of them shared. TCRdb's copy holds only in-frame clones and misses some; the assay was immunoSEQ multiplex PCR. Clonal size and the V and J genes are those of that table, whereas D and trimming came from the DNA. The data contain fewer than 120,000 clones, roughly 78% of them singletons. The sample comprised PBMCs. The TCR comes from a woman aged 25 to 39 in good health and CMV-seronegative.

CDR3 protein: CAISASGGPYEQYF. The CDR3 bases are TGTGCCATCAGCGCTAGCGGGGGGCCCTACGAGCAGTACTTC. V usage is TRBV10-3 and J usage is TRBJ2-7, with 11 bases aligning to TRBD2. Germline V gene data show CDR1 as ENHRY and CDR2 as SYGVKD. V was clipped by 6 bases and J by 2 bases; unmatched bases: 3. There are 14 residues in the CDR3.